Included here is one TCR beta chain sequence, with context. The data belong to a study of blood T cell repertoires in COVID-19. Authors' methods: From reference gene primer amplification, estimates of nucleated cell counts were derived. Profiling relied on immunoSEQ multiplex PCR, and the TCRdb table lists in-frame clones only, not all of them. V, J and clone size are taken as reported in that table, and D and trimming were inferred from the DNA itself. This table has about 270,000 clones, 83% appearing once. The CDR3 spans 13 residues. Looked up from germline, CDR1 is SGHNT and CDR2 is YYREEE (reference sequence). The V gene end was trimmed by 0 bases and the J gene end by 5 bases; junction bases not matched to a gene: 1.

The origin of this receptor is an elderly man with acute or convalescent COVID-19. Sequencing was carried out using peripheral blood. This rearrangement joins TRBV5-4 to TRBJ2-5; 7 bases line up with TRBD2. CDR3 DNA: TGTGCCAGCAGCTTGGGGGGAGGGGAGACCCAGTACTTC. Amino acids: CASSLGGGETQYF.